One and the same sample provided the 23 T cell receptor beta chains below, sequenced in a study of T cell repertoires in cytomegalovirus infection (dated 2019 in TCRdb). Sequenced on an Illumina HiSeq 1500. In-frame beta chains were kept once TCRdb had trimmed the public reads at Q25 with fastp and called clones with MiXCR. Here each entry gathers all rows of one CDR3 protein and keeps the most common genes and DNA. For this sample the table gives more than 150,000 distinct CDR3 sequences, of which 28% were detected only once. The top ten clones comprise approximately 30% of the sample. Material: PBMCs. The receptors derive from a human donor in good health (CMV status not recorded). Some clones in this sample may be carry-over from other donors' samples.

This chain joins TRBV7-6 and TRBJ2-3; TRBD2 matches at 7 bases. V was clipped by 1 base and J by 0 bases; unmatched bases: 7. The CDR3 sequence is 17 residues long. The germline V gene has CDR1 SGHVS and CDR2 FNYEAQ. The CDR3 nucleotides read TGTGCCAGCAGCTTAGTACCTCTAGCGGTTAGCACAGATACGCAGTATTTT. Its translation is CASSLVPLAVSTDTQYF.

In its sample, this clonotype was seen many times. The chain links TRBV7-8 to TRBJ1-1, with D perhaps matching TRBD1 (6 bases). Trimming removed 5 bases at V and 1 base at J, with 11 bases between. The germline V gene encodes CDR1 SGHVS and CDR2 FQNEAQ. There are 14 residues in the CDR3. This CDR3 is CASSTRTENTEAFF. The CDR3 DNA sequence: TGTGCCAGCAGCACCAGGACAGAGAACACTGAAGCTTTCTTT.

The chain recombines TRBV6-5 with TRBJ1-3, with D unclear. Trimming stripped 10 bases from V and 2 bases from J, with 12 bases between. Germline assignment: CDR1 MNHEY and CDR2 SVGAGI. The CDR3 has 13 residues. The CDR3 DNA sequence: TGTGCCACCCGAACTAACGCTGGAAACACCATATATTTT. Its protein is CATRTNAGNTIYF.

This clonotype came up a few times. The chain couples TRBV7-2 to TRBJ1-4; D call uncertain. V lost 5 bases to trimming and J lost 8 bases, with 15 bases between them. Germline CDR1 is SGHTA and CDR2 is FQGNSA. The length of the CDR3 is 14 residues. The CDR3 DNA reads as TGTGCCAGCAGCCCACTTTGGCGGTCGGAAAAACTGTTTTTT. Its translation is CASSPLWRSEKLFF.

This clonotype has more than one count but fewer than ten. The rearrangement links TRBV2 to TRBJ2-7, with 8 positions matching TRBD1. The CDR3 contains 14 residues. The V gene end was trimmed by 6 bases and the J gene end by 0 bases; junction bases not matched to a gene: 4. Germline V gives CDR1 SNHLY, CDR2 FYNNEI. The CDR3 nucleotides are TGTGCCAGCAGGGACAGGGTAAGCTCCTACGAGCAGTACTTC. Residues: CASRDRVSSYEQYF.

The chain uses TRBV12-3 or TRBV12-4 and TRBJ1-1, with unresolved D. The CDR3 is 17 amino acids. With 2 bases removed from V and 4 bases from J, the gap between germline ends came to 20 bases. The CDR3 DNA reads as TGTGCCAGCAGTTTACGGTCGGCAGGACTAAGCTTCACTGAAGCTTTCTTT. This gives the protein CASSLRSAGLSFTEAFF.

This clonotype occurred a few times. V is TRBV10-3 and J is TRBJ2-7; tentatively, D is TRBD2 (5 bases). Per the germline V gene, CDR1 is ENHRY and CDR2 is SYGVKD. The CDR3 is made up of 13 amino acids. V was pared by 3 bases and J by 5 bases, with 11 bases between. In DNA form, the CDR3 reads TGTGCCATCAGTGATCAGAGGGTCGACGAGCAGTACTTC. As protein: CAISDQRVDEQYF.

The chain uses TRBV7-2 and TRBJ1-3; no clear D gene. Germline V gene data show CDR1 as SGHTA and CDR2 as FQGNSA. Trimming removed 2 bases from V and 0 bases from J, with 11 bases in between. The CDR3 spans 16 residues. CDR3 nucleotide sequence: TGTGCCAGCAGCTTATGGAAGGGTAGCTCTGGAAACACCATATATTTT. This translates into CASSLWKGSSGNTIYF.

The chain uses TRBV12-3 or TRBV12-4 and TRBJ1-1; 7 bases agree with TRBD1. Germline trimming cut 5 bases from V and 4 bases from J; bases unmatched to any gene: 10. This CDR3 comprises 15 residues. The CDR3 here is CASSPPTGWGTEAFF. The CDR3 nucleotides read TGTGCCAGCAGTCCCCCGACAGGGTGGGGCACTGAAGCTTTCTTT.

Many counts were recorded for this clonotype. The rearrangement joins TRBV7-8 to TRBJ1-2; D possibly corresponds to TRBD1 (5 bases). This CDR3 has 15 amino acids. Germline lookup yields CDR1 SGHVS and CDR2 FQNEAQ. V was shortened by 1 base and J by 4 bases, with 13 bases between the two germline ends. The CDR3 nucleotides read TGTGCCAGCAGCTTAGATGGCAGGGAAGGCTATGGCTACACCTTC. Translated, it gives CASSLDGREGYGYTF.

With regard to this clonotype: One end of the junction does not line up with germline, which may come from a read error. The chain joins TRBV12-3 or TRBV12-4 to TRBJ2-3, with 8 bases that match TRBD2. The CDR3 has 17 residues. CDR3 sequence: CTSSLEVGGAVADTQYF. Here the CDR3 DNA reads TGTACCAGCAGTTTAGAGGTCGGGGGGGCCGTGGCAGATACGCAGTATTTT.

A few counts support this clonotype. V usage is TRBV7-2 and J usage is TRBJ1-6; D is possibly TRBD1 (6 bases). V lost 5 bases, J lost 5 bases, and 16 bases lay in between. Germline-derived CDR1 and CDR2 are SGHTA and FQGNSA. CDR3 length: 16 amino acids. The CDR3 region is CASSHRRQAHNSPLHF. DNA of the CDR3: TGTGCCAGCAGCCATCGACGACAGGCGCATAATTCACCCCTCCACTTT. Together with reference TRBV7-2 and TRBJ1-6, the CDR3 gives the full variable domain: GAGVSQSPSNKVTEKGKDVELRCDPISGHTALYWYRQSLGQGLEFLIYFQGNSAPDKSGLPSDRFSAERTGGSVSTLTIQRTQQEDSAVYLCASSHRRQAHNSPLHFGNGTRLTVT.

This clonotype was seen a few times. This rearrangement joins TRBV19 to TRBJ2-7; D unclear. Trimming shortened V by 3 bases and J by 0 bases, and 9 bases separated the two germline ends. Germline loops: CDR1 LNHDA, CDR2 SQIVND (reference sequence). The CDR3 runs 14 residues. CDR3 sequence: CASSIDTNSYEQYF. The CDR3 coding sequence is TGTGCCAGTAGTATCGACACCAACTCCTACGAGCAGTACTTC.

The chain links TRBV27 to TRBJ1-1; the match to TRBD1 covers 10 bases. The CDR3 has 18 residues. With 0 bases clipped from V and 4 bases from J, the junction kept 11 bases outside the gene matches. Germline lookup yields CDR1 MNHEY and CDR2 SMNVEV (reference sequence). The CDR3 DNA reads as TGTGCCAGCAGTTTATCGGAGGCGACAGGGGGCCTGGTCACTGAAGCTTTCTTT. As protein: CASSLSEATGGLVTEAFF.

The chain combines TRBV10-3 with TRBJ2-1; D is unresolved. From germline, CDR1 is ENHRY and CDR2 SYGVKD. The CDR3 loop spans 14 amino acids. Trimming removed 0 bases from V and 7 bases from J, with 10 bases in between. The CDR3 is CAISESLDQNEQFF. CDR3 coding DNA: TGTGCCATCAGTGAGTCGCTTGATCAGAATGAGCAGTTCTTC.

A few counts support this clonotype. V gene TRBV5-1 combines with J gene TRBJ2-7; D is possibly TRBD1 (6 bases). The CDR3 loop spans 15 amino acids. Trimming removed 0 bases from V and 2 bases from J, with 12 bases in between. Germline CDR1 reads SGHRS; CDR2 reads YFSETQ. The CDR3 region is CASSLEGDITYEQYF. In DNA form, the CDR3 reads TGCGCCAGCAGCTTGGAGGGGGACATCACCTACGAGCAGTACTTC.

The CDR3 bases are TGTGCCAGCAGTCCGCGCCAGGGCACAGATACGCAGTATTTT. It translates to CASSPRQGTDTQYF. The chain couples TRBV6-2 or TRBV6-3 to TRBJ2-3; no reliable D call. CDR1 and CDR2 (germline): MNHEY, SVGEGT. The CDR3 is 14 amino acids. V was clipped by 5 bases and J by 1 base, with 10 bases between them.

The gene calls are TRBV14 and TRBJ2-7; D unclear. Germline V lookup: CDR1 SGHDN, CDR2 FVKESK. The CDR3 runs to 15 residues. V lost 0 bases to trimming and J lost 5 bases, with 14 bases between them. This CDR3 reads CASSQDPSALDEQYF. The CDR3 DNA is TGTGCCAGCAGCCAAGATCCCTCCGCTTTAGACGAGCAGTACTTC.

This clonotype showed up just a few times. V is TRBV12-3 or TRBV12-4 and J is TRBJ1-5; the match to TRBD1 covers 9 bases. CDR3 length equals 16 residues. V lost 4 bases, J lost 2 bases, and 6 bases stayed unmatched. CDR3 DNA sequence: TGTGCCAGCAGTTCCGGGACAGGGATTCGCAATCAGCCCCAGCATTTT. Translating gives CASSSGTGIRNQPQHF.

V is TRBV11-2 and J is TRBJ2-2, with D perhaps matching TRBD1 (6 bases). V was clipped by 8 bases and J by 0 bases, with 19 bases between them. This CDR3 contains 17 residues. CDR1 and CDR2 (germline): SGHAT, FQNNGV. CDR3 coding DNA: TGTGCCAGCCCCCGAGTGGGGGCCGTCGCGAACACCGGGGAGCTGTTTTTT. Protein sequence: CASPRVGAVANTGELFF. Together with reference TRBV11-2 and TRBJ2-2, the CDR3 gives the full variable domain: EAGVAQSPRYKIIEKRQSVAFWCNPISGHATLYWYQQILGQGPKLLIQFQNNGVVDDSQLPKDRFSAERLKGVDSTLKIQPAKLEDSAVYLCASPRVGAVANTGELFFGEGSRLTVL.

This clonotype was detected ten times or more. This chain links TRBV7-2 with TRBJ1-5; possible D gene TRBD1, 5 bases. The germline V gene encodes CDR1 SGHTA and CDR2 FQGNSA. Trimming removed 0 bases from V and 9 bases from J, with 12 bases in between. The CDR3 contains 14 residues. CDR3 residues: CASSLARGTWPQHF. The CDR3 DNA sequence: TGTGCCAGCAGCTTAGCGCGGGGGACTTGGCCCCAGCATTTT.

This clonotype came up a few times. This CDR3 reads CASSWRQGNEQFF. Written as DNA, the CDR3 is TGTGCCAGCAGTTGGCGACAGGGAAATGAGCAGTTCTTC. The chain has TRBV12-3 or TRBV12-4 and TRBJ2-1; TRBD1 matches 7 bases. Unmatched junction bases numbered 4, after V lost 4 bases and J lost 7 bases. This CDR3 is built from 13 residues.

V is TRBV29-1 and J is TRBJ2-2; the match to TRBD1 covers 8 bases. There are 14 residues in the CDR3. J gave up 3 bases and V 5 bases, and 5 bases lay outside the gene matches. Per the germline V gene, CDR1 is SQVTM and CDR2 is ANQGSEA. The CDR3 spells CSVTLTGDTGELFF. The CDR3 region has the DNA TGCAGCGTTACCCTGACAGGGGACACCGGGGAGCTGTTTTTT.